This is a list of T cell receptor beta chains from one sample in a study of blood T cell repertoires in COVID-19. TCRdb's table, derived via immunoSEQ multiplex PCR, lists solely in-frame clones and lacks some. The sample includes 250,000 to 350,000 clones, about 92% of them seen just once. Sample: PBMCs or T cells enriched from blood (not recorded which). These receptors were taken from a woman aged 30 to 39 who had recovered from COVID-19. The CDR3 runs from the conserved cysteine through the conserved F or W. A D gene is named only where the DNA matches it firmly. Part of the rows lack a size; the others show once, few, many or a class for expanded clones.

v_call	d_call	clone_size	j_call	cdr3_length	cdr3_nt	cdr3_aa
TRBV6-5	-	-	TRBJ1-5	12	TGTGCCAGCAAGGGGGACAATCAGCCCCAGCATTTT	CASKGDNQPQHF
TRBV15	-	-	TRBJ2-5	13	TGTGCCACCAGCAGAGGAGTCTCCGAGACCCAGTACTTC	CATSRGVSETQYF
TRBV18	TRBD1	-	TRBJ2-1	16	TGTGCCAGCTCACCGACGAGGGACAGGAATTACAATGAGCAGTTCTTC	CASSPTRDRNYNEQFF
TRBV19	TRBD1	once	TRBJ1-2	14	TGTGCCAGTAGCCCGGGACAGGGTAACTATGGCTACACCTTC	CASSPGQGNYGYTF
TRBV6-5	-	-	TRBJ1-1	16	TGTGCCAGCAGTTTGGTCTCCGGACAGACGAACACTGAAGCTTTCTTT	CASSLVSGQTNTEAFF
TRBV4-2	TRBD1	-	TRBJ1-6	16	TGTGCCAGCAGCCAAGAGGGACAGGGAAATAATTCACCCCTCCACTTT	CASSQEGQGNNSPLHF
TRBV3-1/TRBV3-2	TRBD1	-	TRBJ2-6	17	TGTGCCAGCAGCCATCCGGGACAGGGGGCCGGGGCCAACGTCCTGACTTTC	CASSHPGQGAGANVLTF
TRBV9	TRBD1	-	TRBJ1-1	15	TGTGCCAGCAGCGTAGCGGAGACAGGGGGCACTGAAGCTTTCTTT	CASSVAETGGTEAFF
TRBV12-3/TRBV12-4	TRBD1	-	TRBJ2-4	13	TGTGCCAGCAGGGGACAGATCCTAAACATTCAGTACTTC	CASRGQILNIQYF
TRBV4-1	-	-	TRBJ1-6	15	TGCGCCAGCAGCCCTACCGGGACAACAGAGTCACCCCTCCACTTT	CASSPTGTTESPLHF
TRBV15	-	-	TRBJ2-1	16	TGTGCCACCAGCAGAGATGGCGGGGCCTCCTACAATGAGCAGTTCTTC	CATSRDGGASYNEQFF
TRBV11-2	TRBD1	-	TRBJ2-3	15	TGTGCCAGCAGGAGCCGGACAGGGTGGTCAGATACGCAGTATTTT	CASRSRTGWSDTQYF
TRBV7-2	TRBD2	once	TRBJ2-3	17	TGTGCCAGCAGCCAACCCCTAGCGGGGGGCTTTACGGATACGCAGTATTTT	CASSQPLAGGFTDTQYF
TRBV6-5	-	-	TRBJ2-7	14	TGTGCCAGCAGCCCATGGAGGACCCTCTACGAGCAGTACTTC	CASSPWRTLYEQYF
TRBV7-2	-	once	TRBJ1-3	16	TGTGCCAGCAGCTTCCGGGGACTGAAACCTGGAAACACCATATATTTT	CASSFRGLKPGNTIYF
TRBV28	-	-	TRBJ1-2	10	TGTGCCACTGACACCTATGGCTACACCTTC	CATDTYGYTF
TRBV5-1	-	once	TRBJ1-2	11	TGCGCCAGCAGCGCGGGACCTGGCTACACCTTC	CASSAGPGYTF
TRBV7-9	-	-	TRBJ2-7	13	TGTGCCAGCAGCTCAGACAGGACCTACGAGCAGTACTTC	CASSSDRTYEQYF
TRBV28	-	-	TRBJ2-5	13	TGTGCCAGCAGTTTTAGGGCGGGAGAGACCCAGTACTTC	CASSFRAGETQYF
TRBV27	TRBD1	-	TRBJ1-2	15	TGTGCCAGCAGTTTACTCCAGGGGGCGGACTATGGCTACACCTTC	CASSLLQGADYGYTF